Each of the 31 T cell receptor beta chains below was sequenced from the same sample in a study of CDR3 diversity in severe acne. A single record per CDR3 protein comes from TCRdb applying MiXCR to the PCR reads. Of some 85,000 distinct CDR3 sequences detected, under 55% appear once; the ten largest clones hold roughly 12%. The sequenced sample was blood. These receptors were collected from a male donor with severe acne vulgaris.

This clonotype was counted a few times. The chain joins TRBV5-8 to TRBJ2-7, with 11 bases that match TRBD1. The V and J ends lost 4 bases and 0 bases, in that order; junction bases with no gene match: 3. Per the germline V gene, CDR1 is SGHTS and CDR2 is YDEGEE. The CDR3 loop spans 15 amino acids. The CDR3 nucleotides read TGTGCCAGCAGCGATGGGACAGGGGGCTCCTACGAGCAGTACTTC. Its protein is CASSDGTGGSYEQYF.

The CDR3 spells CASSLAGNYEQYF. The CDR3 DNA follows: TGTGCCAGCAGCTTGGCCGGGAACTACGAGCAGTACTTC. The rearrangement joins TRBV11-3 to TRBJ2-7; weak D call: TRBD2 (5 bases). V lost 3 bases and J 3 bases, leaving 9 bases between the germline ends. Germline V gives CDR1 SGHNT, CDR2 YENEEA. The CDR3 extends over 13 amino acids.

This clonotype ranks as medium-sized (0.01 to 0.1%). J is TRBJ2-1 and V is TRBV19; 10 bases are a match to TRBD2. CDR1 and CDR2 (germline): LNHDA, SQIVND (reference sequence). Trimming took 7 bases from V and 8 from J; bases not matched to a gene: 11. The length of the CDR3 is 15 residues. In DNA form, the CDR3 reads TGTGCCAGTACTGAATCTAGCGGGAGTTGGTATGAGCAGTTCTTC. It yields the protein CASTESSGSWYEQFF.

The J gene is TRBJ1-6, the V gene TRBV2; a possible D gene is TRBD1 (5 bases). CDR3 length: 12 amino acids. Germline CDR1 reads SNHLY; CDR2 reads FYNNEI. Between the trimmed V and J ends, which lost 8 bases and 8 bases, there was a span of 10 bases. This chain's CDR3 is CASGQGYSPLHF. The CDR3 DNA reads as TGTGCCAGCGGGCAGGGTTATTCACCCCTCCACTTT.

This clonotype has only one observation. This rearrangement joins TRBV2 to TRBJ1-1; D is unclear. Trimming left V 4 bases short and J 6 bases short, with 3 bases between. The germline V gene encodes CDR1 SNHLY and CDR2 FYNNEI. This CDR3 spans 10 amino acids. The CDR3 DNA is TGTGCCAGCAGTGGTTCTGAAGCTTTCTTT. Its translation: CASSGSEAFF.

This clonotype occurred once. V usage is TRBV9 and J usage is TRBJ1-2; maybe TRBD1 (6 bases). The V and J ends lost 3 bases and 5 bases respectively, with 14 bases between them. The CDR3 has 14 amino acids. CDR1 is SGDLS, CDR2 YYNGEE, per germline. The CDR3: CASSADTGQYGYTF. CDR3 in DNA: TGTGCCAGCAGCGCAGATACAGGGCAATATGGCTACACCTTC.

This chain connects TRBV9 to TRBJ1-3; D ambiguous. The CDR3 loop spans 14 amino acids. Trimming cost V 4 bases and J 0 bases, with 8 bases left between them. Germline assignment: CDR1 SGDLS and CDR2 YYNGEE. The CDR3 spells CASSPWASGNTIYF. The CDR3 DNA sequence: TGTGCCAGCAGCCCTTGGGCCTCTGGAAACACCATATATTTT. Filled out from reference TRBV9 and TRBJ1-3, the complete variable domain reads DSGVTQTPKHLITATGQRVTLRCSPRSGDLSVYWYQQSLDQGLQFLIQYYNGEERAKGNILERFSAQQFPDLHSELNLSSLELGDSALYFCASSPWASGNTIYFGEGSWLTVV.

As concerns this clonotype: This could be a read error, since a much larger clone is one nucleotide away. The chain employs TRBV19 and TRBJ2-5; TRBD1 matches 8 bases. CDR1 LNHDA and CDR2 SQIVND come from the germline V gene (reference sequence). The CDR3 has 12 amino acids. The CDR3 loop is CASSPQGETRYF. CDR3 bases: TGTGCCAGTAGTCCACAGGGGGAGACCCGGTACTTC.

The count of this clonotype is one. At one end, the junction sequence differs from germline, possibly due to a read error. V and J are TRBV6-2 or TRBV6-3 and TRBJ2-7; 10 bases match TRBD1. The CDR3 is made up of 14 amino acids. The germline gives CDR1 MNHEY, CDR2 SVGEGT. The CDR3 DNA reads as TGCGCCAGCGGCAGGACAGGGGGGGTCTACGAGCAGTACTTC. This gives the protein CASGRTGGVYEQYF.

This clonotype was counted a few times. The chain combines TRBV20-1 with TRBJ2-3, with 10 bases that match TRBD1. The CDR3 contains 14 residues. V lost 6 bases, J lost 2 bases, and 5 bases stayed unmatched. Germline V CDR1 and CDR2: DFQATT, SNEGSKA (reference sequence). The CDR3 nucleotides are TGCAGTGCCCAGGGACAGGGGTCCACAGATACGCAGTATTTT. It translates to CSAQGQGSTDTQYF.

CDR3 residues: CASSLAGANVLTF. The CDR3 coding sequence is TGTGCCAGCAGCTTAGCCGGGGCCAACGTCCTGACTTTC. The gene calls are TRBV7-2 and TRBJ2-6; D is ambiguous. V gave up 0 bases and J gave up 4 bases, with 1 base separating them. The germline CDR1 and CDR2 sequences are SGHTA and FQGNSA. The CDR3 loop spans 13 amino acids.

This clonotype was seen more than once but under ten times. The V call is TRBV6-1, the J call TRBJ1-3, with D uncertain. Deletions cut 2 bases from V and 6 bases from J, with 14 bases between. CDR3 length: 15 residues. CDR1 is MNHNS and CDR2 is SASEGT in the germline V gene. As DNA, the CDR3 is TGTGCCAGCAGTGAAAAGGGCTTCTCCGAAAACACCATATATTTT. Protein product: CASSEKGFSENTIYF.

This clonotype occurred a few times. The chain recombines TRBV5-4 with TRBJ2-3; 12 positions agree with TRBD2. The junction had 7 bases not matched to a gene; V was cut back by 2 bases and J by 3 bases. This CDR3 has 17 residues. Germline CDR1 reads SGHNT; CDR2 reads YYREEE (reference sequence). CDR3 nucleotide sequence: TGTGCCAGCAGCTTCCGGCTAGCGGGAGGGCTTACAGATACGCAGTATTTT. It translates to CASSFRLAGGLTDTQYF.

This sequence joins TRBV10-3 and TRBJ2-5; a possible D gene is TRBD1 (5 bases). Trimming took 6 bases from V and 5 from J, leaving 16 bases between them. The germline gives CDR1 ENHRY, CDR2 SYGVKD. This CDR3 comprises 14 residues. The DNA for the CDR3 is TGTGCCATCAGCTTATTGCAGGGTGGCGAGACCCAGTACTTC. The encoded protein is CAISLLQGGETQYF.

This clonotype was recorded at least ten times. The chain carries TRBV9 and TRBJ2-3, with 11 positions matching TRBD2. Germline-derived CDR1 and CDR2 are SGDLS and YYNGEE. The V and J ends lost 0 bases and 2 bases, in that order; junction bases with no gene match: 2. The CDR3 loop spans 16 amino acids. CDR3 amino acids: CASSVASGGLTDTQYF. The CDR3 bases are TGTGCCAGCAGCGTAGCTAGCGGGGGGCTCACAGATACGCAGTATTTT.

This clonotype was counted ten times or more. The chain couples TRBV6-2 or TRBV6-3 to TRBJ2-1, with TRBD2 matching over 9 bases. V shed 5 bases and J 7 bases; nucleotides not matched to a gene: 6. The germline gives CDR1 MNHEY, CDR2 SVGEGT. The length of the CDR3 is 14 residues. CDR3 in DNA: TGTGCCAGCAGTGCTACTAGCGGGTTTAATGAGCAGTTCTTC. It codes for CASSATSGFNEQFF.

Concerning this clonotype: A much larger clone sits a single nucleotide away, making a read error possible. The chain couples TRBV7-9 to TRBJ2-7, with 7 positions matching TRBD1. Germline lookup yields CDR1 SEHNR and CDR2 FQNEAQ (reference sequence). The CDR3 covers 15 residues. Germline trimming cut 5 bases from V and 9 bases from J; bases unmatched to any gene: 16. The CDR3 coding sequence is TGTGCCAGCAGCCTACAACGACAGGGAACTGGGGGGCAGTACTTC. Its translation is CASSLQRQGTGGQYF.

This clonotype was detected ten times or more. This sequence joins TRBV5-8 and TRBJ2-1; D is perhaps TRBD1 (5 bases). The CDR3 runs to 13 residues. V shed 3 bases and J shed 10 bases, with 14 bases lying between them. The germline CDR1 and CDR2 sequences are SGHTS and YDEGEE. The chain's CDR3 is CASSSKGFGEQFF. For the CDR3, the DNA is TGTGCCAGCAGCTCAAAGGGGTTCGGGGAGCAGTTCTTC.

This clonotype has at least ten counts. This chain joins TRBV2 and TRBJ1-1; D unresolved. V shed 4 bases and J shed 1 base, with 7 bases lying between them. CDR3 size: 13 residues. CDR1 and CDR2 (germline): SNHLY, FYNNEI. CDR3 in amino acids: CASSGARNTEAFF. The CDR3 DNA is TGTGCCAGCAGTGGGGCTAGGAACACTGAAGCTTTCTTT.

The count of this clonotype is one. The chain links TRBV10-3 to TRBJ2-1, with TRBD1 as a possible D gene (6 bases). V lost 3 bases, J lost 5 bases, and 8 bases lay in between. CDR3 length: 13 amino acids. CDR1 is ENHRY and CDR2 is SYGVKD in the germline V gene. This chain's CDR3 is CAISEGQNNEQFF. CDR3 DNA: TGTGCCATCAGTGAAGGACAGAACAATGAGCAGTTCTTC.

This clonotype came up once. This rearrangement joins TRBV20-1 to TRBJ2-7; 15 bases fit TRBD2. Germline V gives CDR1 DFQATT, CDR2 SNEGSKA (reference sequence). This CDR3 is 15 amino acids long. Trimming cost V 6 bases and J 7 bases; bases outside gene matches: 10. CDR3 sequence (DNA): TGCAGTGCCCACGGACTAGCGGGAGGGCCGTCAGAGCAGTACTTC. Its protein is CSAHGLAGGPSEQYF.

This clonotype was observed many times. The V gene is TRBV7-8, the J gene TRBJ2-2; 13 bases match TRBD2. This CDR3 has 17 amino acids. Trimming took 3 bases from V and 1 from J; bases not matched to a gene: 2. Looked up from germline, CDR1 is SGHVS and CDR2 is FQNEAQ. CDR3 sequence (DNA): TGTGCCAGCAGCTTCCGGACTAGCGGGAGGAACACCGGGGAGCTGTTTTTT. Translating it yields CASSFRTSGRNTGELFF.

CDR3 protein: CASSLREEDRTNYGYTF. The CDR3 DNA follows: TGTGCCAGCAGCTTAAGGGAGGAGGACAGGACTAACTATGGCTACACCTTC. This rearrangement joins TRBV5-5 to TRBJ1-2; TRBD1 matches 7 bases. The germline V gene has CDR1 SGHKS and CDR2 YYEKEE (reference sequence). Trimming removed 2 bases from V and 0 bases from J; junction bases left unmatched: 10. CDR3 length: 17 amino acids.

This clonotype was seen only a few times. The rearrangement joins TRBV29-1 to TRBJ2-5, with D perhaps matching TRBD2 (5 bases). The germline CDR1 and CDR2 sequences are SQVTM and ANQGSEA. The CDR3 sequence is 13 residues long. CDR3 protein: CCSSAPGGETQYF. Here the CDR3 DNA reads TGCTGCTCGTCGGCCCCAGGAGGCGAGACCCAGTACTTC.

The table lists this clonotype with many counts. The V call is TRBV7-2, the J call TRBJ2-7, with a possible D match to TRBD2 (6 bases). CDR1 and CDR2 from the germline V gene are SGHTA and FQGNSA. The V end was cut by 3 bases, the J end by 2 bases, with 11 bases between. CDR3 length: 14 amino acids. The CDR3 coding sequence is TGTGCCAGCAGCTTTCAGACGGGAGCCTACGAGCAGTACGTC. Amino acids: CASSFQTGAYEQYV.

This clonotype has only a few counts. This chain joins TRBV18 and TRBJ2-7; D uncertain. The CDR3 contains 13 residues. CDR1 and CDR2 from the germline V gene are KGHSH and LQKENI. Trimming stripped 2 bases from V and 7 bases from J, with 12 bases between. CDR3 protein: CASSPIAAREQYF. The CDR3 coding sequence is TGTGCCAGCTCACCAATCGCAGCGCGGGAGCAGTACTTC. Drawing the rest from reference TRBV18 and TRBJ2-7, the complete variable domain is NAGVMQNPRHLVRRRGQEARLRCSPMKGHSHVYWYRQLPEEGLKFMVYLQKENIIDESGMPKERFSAEFPKEGPSILRIQQVVRGDSAAYFCASSPIAAREQYFGPGTRLTVT.

Concerning this clonotype itself: This may stem from a read error, because a much larger clone lies one nucleotide away. Since the CDR3 does not end with the conserved phenylalanine or tryptophan, this likely comes from a read error. V usage is TRBV12-3 or TRBV12-4 and J usage is TRBJ2-5, with no clear D. The CDR3 has 13 amino acids. Between the trimmed V and J ends, which lost 2 bases and 5 bases, there was a span of 9 bases. CDR3 in amino acids: CASSLMTRETQYL. The CDR3 DNA follows: TGTGCCAGCAGTTTAATGACGAGGGAGACCCAGTACCTC.

In DNA, the CDR3 is TGTGCCAGCAGCTTAAGACAGCCTTCCTACGAGCAGTACTTC. Protein: CASSLRQPSYEQYF. The chain carries TRBV7-2 and TRBJ2-7; D is perhaps TRBD1 (5 bases). This CDR3 is 14 amino acids long. Trimming left V 2 bases short and J 1 base short, with 9 bases between. Germline V lookup: CDR1 SGHTA, CDR2 FQGNSA.

A word on this clonotype: A read error is possible here, since a much larger clone lies one base away. The CDR3 nucleotides read TGTGCCAGCAGCGTAGAAGGTTCGGGAGATACGCGGTATTTT. This translates into CASSVEGSGDTRYF. This chain uses TRBV9 with TRBJ2-3, with D possibly matching TRBD2 (6 bases). Germline CDR1 SGDLS, CDR2 YYNGEE. There are 14 residues in the CDR3.

Worth noting for this clonotype: It may be a read error: a sequence one base away is much more abundant. The gene calls are TRBV2 and TRBJ2-5; TRBD1 is a possible D gene (7 bases). V was shortened by 11 bases and J by 3 bases, with 13 bases between the two germline ends. The CDR3 contains 12 residues. Per germline, CDR1 SNHLY and CDR2 FYNNEI. The CDR3 sequence is CAGGTAKETQYF. The CDR3 coding sequence is TGTGCCGGGGGGACAGCAAAAGAGACCCAGTACTTC.

The table lists this clonotype with a few counts. The chain couples TRBV7-9 to TRBJ2-5; D gene ambiguous. Trimming stripped 8 bases from V and 5 bases from J, with 9 bases between. The CDR3 spans 11 residues. Germline loops: CDR1 SEHNR, CDR2 FQNEAQ (reference sequence). The CDR3 protein is CASPYGETQYF. For the CDR3, the DNA is TGTGCCAGCCCCTATGGGGAGACCCAGTACTTC.